This T cell receptor beta chain was identified during a study of human T cells and chemical hapten exposure. TCRdb re-called the RACE reads through MiXCR, storing one row per CDR3 protein. The sample lists approximately 44,000 distinct CDR3 sequences; 4.4% were seen once. Time point of the sample: healthy volunteer bleed at 2 weeks. The starting material, unfractionated whole blood, was used for total RNA extraction. CDR1 ENHRY and CDR2 SYGVKD come from the germline V gene. Germline trimming cut 2 bases from V and 2 bases from J; bases unmatched to any gene: 5. The CDR3 is made up of 16 amino acids. The chain uses TRBV10-3 and TRBJ1-2; 10 nucleotides align to TRBD1. Material for sequencing was whole blood. The TCR originated in a human donor in good health. Some clones in this sample may be carry-over from other donors' samples. For the CDR3, the DNA is TGTGCCATCAGTGAGAGGACAGGGGGAAAGAACTATGGCTACACCTTC. It codes for CAISERTGGKNYGYTF.